These 6 T cell receptor beta chains share one sample of origin, sequenced in a study of T cells in Graves' hyperthyroidism and ophthalmopathy. Authors of the study amplified TCR beta CDR3 regions from RNA transcripts. The TCR CDR3 was amplified in a first-round RT-PCR using the HTBI primer set. TCRdb reprocessed the multiplex PCR reads with MiXCR, giving one entry per CDR3 protein. The sample has 690,000 or so distinct CDR3 sequences; under 20% are singletons. The specimen sequenced was blood. Receptor source: a woman aged 50 to 60 with Graves' hyperthyroidism that later progressed to Graves' ophthalmopathy.

This clonotype has a handful of counts. V and J are TRBV19 and TRBJ1-2; D may be TRBD1 (5 bases). The V gene lost 0 bases and the J gene lost 8 bases, with 10 bases spanning the gap. The CDR3 consists of 13 residues. Looked up from germline, CDR1 is LNHDA and CDR2 is SQIVND (reference sequence). The CDR3 loop is CASSIEGDLGYTF. The CDR3 DNA reads TGTGCCAGTAGTATAGAGGGGGACCTCGGCTACACCTTC.

This clonotype was counted between two and nine times. At one boundary the junction diverges from the germline segment, which might be a read error. This chain links TRBV11-2 with TRBJ2-7; no clear D. CDR3 size: 13 residues. The germline gives CDR1 SGHAT, CDR2 FQNNGV. This chain's CDR3 is CVSSFGYLYEQYF. As DNA, the CDR3 is TGTGTCAGCAGCTTCGGTTATCTGTACGAGCAGTACTTC.

This chain uses TRBV6-1 with TRBJ2-1; a possible D gene is TRBD1 (5 bases). The CDR3 is 14 amino acids. Trimming stripped 7 bases from V and 0 bases from J, with 10 bases between. Germline loops: CDR1 MNHNS, CDR2 SASEGT. CDR3 nucleotides: TGTGCCAGCATCCAGGGAAACTCCTACAATGAGCAGTTCTTC. Protein sequence: CASIQGNSYNEQFF.

This clonotype was counted ten times or more. The V and J genes are TRBV2 and TRBJ2-1; the match to TRBD1 covers 11 bases. Germline loops: CDR1 SNHLY, CDR2 FYNNEI. Losses at the gene ends were 8 bases for V and 4 bases for J; bases not matched to a gene: 4. The CDR3 has 14 residues. This CDR3 reads CASGGQGAYNEQFF. Here the CDR3 DNA reads TGTGCCAGCGGAGGACAGGGGGCTTACAATGAGCAGTTCTTC.

With respect to this clonotype: A much larger clonotype is one base distant, so this may be a read error. The genes are TRBV29-1 and TRBJ2-1; D possibly uses TRBD1 or TRBD2 (5 bases each). CDR3 length: 12 amino acids. Germline CDR1 SQVTM, CDR2 ANQGSEA. The CDR3 DNA sequence: TGCAGCGTTAAAGAGGGGTACAATGAGCAGTTCTTC. This encodes CSVKEGYNEQFF.

This clonotype has more than one count but fewer than ten. The genes are TRBV7-2 and TRBJ1-5, with D maybe TRBD1 (6 bases). This CDR3 has 15 amino acids. The V gene's germline CDR1 is SGHTA and CDR2 FQGNSA. V was trimmed by 1 base and J by 9 bases, leaving 16 bases between them. CDR3 sequence (DNA): TGTGCCAGCAGCTTAGATCGGGGGCTGGGTCGGCCCCAGCATTTT. This translates into CASSLDRGLGRPQHF.